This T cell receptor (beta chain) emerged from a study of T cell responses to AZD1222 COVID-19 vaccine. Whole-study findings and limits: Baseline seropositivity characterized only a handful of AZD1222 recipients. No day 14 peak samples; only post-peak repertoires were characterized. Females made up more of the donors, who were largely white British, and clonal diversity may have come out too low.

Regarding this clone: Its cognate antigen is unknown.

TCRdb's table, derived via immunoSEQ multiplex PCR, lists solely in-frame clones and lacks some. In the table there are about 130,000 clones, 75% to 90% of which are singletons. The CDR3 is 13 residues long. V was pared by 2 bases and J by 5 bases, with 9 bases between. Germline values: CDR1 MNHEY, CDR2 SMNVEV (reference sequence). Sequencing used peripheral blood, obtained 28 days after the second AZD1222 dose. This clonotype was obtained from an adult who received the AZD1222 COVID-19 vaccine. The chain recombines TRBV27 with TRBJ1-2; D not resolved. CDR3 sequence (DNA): TGTGCCAGCAGTTTAGGCTCTTATTATGGCTACACCTTC. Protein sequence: CASSLGSYYGYTF.